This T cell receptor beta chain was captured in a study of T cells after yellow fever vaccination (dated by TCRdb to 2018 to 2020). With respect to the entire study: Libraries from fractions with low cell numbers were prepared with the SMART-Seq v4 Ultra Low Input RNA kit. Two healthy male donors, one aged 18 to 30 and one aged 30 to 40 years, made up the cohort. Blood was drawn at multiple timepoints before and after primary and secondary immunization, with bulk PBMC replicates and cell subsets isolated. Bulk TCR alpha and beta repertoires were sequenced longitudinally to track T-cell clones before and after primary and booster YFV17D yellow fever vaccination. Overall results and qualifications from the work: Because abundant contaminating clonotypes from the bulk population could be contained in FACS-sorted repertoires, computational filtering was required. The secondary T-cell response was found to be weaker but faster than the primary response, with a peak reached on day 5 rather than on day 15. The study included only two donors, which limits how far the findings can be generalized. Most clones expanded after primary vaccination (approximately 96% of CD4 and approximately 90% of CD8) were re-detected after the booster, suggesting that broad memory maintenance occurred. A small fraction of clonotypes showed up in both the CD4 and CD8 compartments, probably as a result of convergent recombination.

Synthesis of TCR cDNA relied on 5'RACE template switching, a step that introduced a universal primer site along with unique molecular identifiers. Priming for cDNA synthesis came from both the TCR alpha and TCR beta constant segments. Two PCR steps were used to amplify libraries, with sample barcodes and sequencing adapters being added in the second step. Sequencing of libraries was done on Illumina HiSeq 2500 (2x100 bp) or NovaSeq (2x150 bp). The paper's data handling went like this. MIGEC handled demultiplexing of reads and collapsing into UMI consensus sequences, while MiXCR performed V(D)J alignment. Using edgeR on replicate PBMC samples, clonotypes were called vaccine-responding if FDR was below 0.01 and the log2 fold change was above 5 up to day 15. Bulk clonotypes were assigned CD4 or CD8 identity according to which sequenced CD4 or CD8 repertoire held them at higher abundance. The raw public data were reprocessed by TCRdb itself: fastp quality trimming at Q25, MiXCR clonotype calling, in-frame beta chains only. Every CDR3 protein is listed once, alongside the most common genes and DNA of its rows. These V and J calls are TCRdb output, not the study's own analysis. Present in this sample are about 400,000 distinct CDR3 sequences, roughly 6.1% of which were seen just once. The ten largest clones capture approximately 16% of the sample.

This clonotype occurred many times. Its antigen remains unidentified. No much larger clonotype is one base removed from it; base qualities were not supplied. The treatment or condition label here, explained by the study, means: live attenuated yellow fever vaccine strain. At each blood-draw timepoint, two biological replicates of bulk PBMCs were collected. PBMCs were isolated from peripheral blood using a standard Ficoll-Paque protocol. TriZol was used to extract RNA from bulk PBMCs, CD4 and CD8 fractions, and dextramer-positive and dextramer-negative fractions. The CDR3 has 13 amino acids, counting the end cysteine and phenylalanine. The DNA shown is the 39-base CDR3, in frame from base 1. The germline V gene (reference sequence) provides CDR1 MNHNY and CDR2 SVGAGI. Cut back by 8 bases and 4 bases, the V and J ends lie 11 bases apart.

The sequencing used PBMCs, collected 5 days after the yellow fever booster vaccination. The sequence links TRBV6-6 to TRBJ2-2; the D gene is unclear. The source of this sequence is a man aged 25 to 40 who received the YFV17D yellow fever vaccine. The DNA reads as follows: TGTGCCAGCCAAGGGCCGGGCACCGGGGAGCTGTTTTTT. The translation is CASQGPGTGELFF.